This note documents a single T cell receptor beta chain sequence. These data originate in a study of blood T cell repertoires in COVID-19. V was cut by 4 bases and J by 1 base, with 9 bases left in between. Germline CDR1 ENHRY, CDR2 SYGVKD. The CDR3 extends over 14 amino acids. The assay was immunoSEQ multiplex PCR, and TCRdb's table has in-frame clones only and misses some. The sample yields approximately 150,000 clones, 75% to 85% seen once. The J gene is TRBJ2-3, the V gene TRBV10-3; tentatively, D is TRBD2 (5 bases). Sequenced sample: peripheral blood. The sequence was collected from a man in his fifties or sixties with acute or convalescent COVID-19. CDR3 in DNA: TGTGCCATCAGTGGGCGGACTGGCACAGATACGCAGTATTTT. It specifies CAISGRTGTDTQYF.